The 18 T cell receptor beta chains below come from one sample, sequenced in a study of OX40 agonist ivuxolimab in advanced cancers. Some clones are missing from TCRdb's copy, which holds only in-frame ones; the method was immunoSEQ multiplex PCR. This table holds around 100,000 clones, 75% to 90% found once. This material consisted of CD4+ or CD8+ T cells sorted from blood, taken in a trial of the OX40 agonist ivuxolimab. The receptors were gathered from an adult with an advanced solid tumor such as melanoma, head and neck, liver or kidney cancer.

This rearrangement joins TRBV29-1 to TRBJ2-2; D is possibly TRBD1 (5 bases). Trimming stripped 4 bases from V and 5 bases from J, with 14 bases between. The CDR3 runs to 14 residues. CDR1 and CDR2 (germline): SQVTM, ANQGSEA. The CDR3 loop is CSVGARVGTGELFF. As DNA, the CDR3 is TGCAGCGTTGGGGCCAGGGTTGGGACCGGGGAGCTGTTTTTT.

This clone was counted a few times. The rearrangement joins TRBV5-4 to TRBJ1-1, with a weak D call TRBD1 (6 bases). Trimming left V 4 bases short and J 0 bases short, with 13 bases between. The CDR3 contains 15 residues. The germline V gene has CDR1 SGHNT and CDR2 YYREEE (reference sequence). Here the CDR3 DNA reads TGTGCCAGCAGCCCGGTTGGACAGTTGAACACTGAAGCTTTCTTT. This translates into CASSPVGQLNTEAFF.

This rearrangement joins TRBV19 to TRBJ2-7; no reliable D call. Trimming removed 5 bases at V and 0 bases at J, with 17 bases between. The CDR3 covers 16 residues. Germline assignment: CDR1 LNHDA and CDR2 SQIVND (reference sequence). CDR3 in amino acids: CASSDRGGPSSYEQYF. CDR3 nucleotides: TGTGCCAGTAGTGATCGAGGTGGGCCAAGCTCCTACGAGCAGTACTTC.

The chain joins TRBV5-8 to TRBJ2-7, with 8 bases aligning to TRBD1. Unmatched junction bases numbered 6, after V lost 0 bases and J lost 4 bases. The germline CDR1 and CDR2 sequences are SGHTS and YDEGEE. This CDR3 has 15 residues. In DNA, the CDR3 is TGTGCCAGCAGCTTGGCTCCAGGGGGCAGGTACGAGCAGTACTTC. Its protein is CASSLAPGGRYEQYF.

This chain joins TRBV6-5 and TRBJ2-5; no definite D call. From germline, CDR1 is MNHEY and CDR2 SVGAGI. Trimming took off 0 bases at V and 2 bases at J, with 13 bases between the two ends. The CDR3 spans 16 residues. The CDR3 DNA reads TGTGCCAGCAGTTACTCGACTTTGGCTAATCAAGAGACCCAGTACTTC. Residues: CASSYSTLANQETQYF.

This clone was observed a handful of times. The CDR3: CASSSGPDTQYF. The CDR3 nucleotides read TGTGCCAGCAGTTCGGGGCCAGATACGCAGTATTTT. The rearrangement links TRBV27 to TRBJ2-3; the D call may be TRBD1 or TRBD2 (5 bases each). Trimming removed 4 bases at V and 4 bases at J, with 6 bases between. Per the germline V gene, CDR1 is MNHEY and CDR2 is SMNVEV (reference sequence). The CDR3 is 12 residues long.

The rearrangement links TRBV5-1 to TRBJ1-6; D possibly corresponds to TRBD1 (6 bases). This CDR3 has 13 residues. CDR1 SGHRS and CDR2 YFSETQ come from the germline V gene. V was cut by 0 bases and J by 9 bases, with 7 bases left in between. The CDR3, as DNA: TGCGCCAGCAGCTTGGAAGGGGGTTCACCCCTCCACTTT. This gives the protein CASSLEGGSPLHF.

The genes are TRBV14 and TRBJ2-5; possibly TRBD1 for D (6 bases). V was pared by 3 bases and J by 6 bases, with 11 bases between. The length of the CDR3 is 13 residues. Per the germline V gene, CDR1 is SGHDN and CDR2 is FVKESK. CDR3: CASSQAGVKTQYF. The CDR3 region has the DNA TGTGCCAGCAGCCAGGCAGGGGTAAAGACCCAGTACTTC.

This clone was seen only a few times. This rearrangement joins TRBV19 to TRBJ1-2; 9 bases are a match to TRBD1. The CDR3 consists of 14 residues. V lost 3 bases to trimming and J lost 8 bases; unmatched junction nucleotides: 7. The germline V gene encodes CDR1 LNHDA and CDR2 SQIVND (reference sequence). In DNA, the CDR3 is TGTGCCAGTAGTATTCCTACAGGGGGCGCGGGCTACACCTTC. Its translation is CASSIPTGGAGYTF. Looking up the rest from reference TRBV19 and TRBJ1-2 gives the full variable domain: DGGITQSPKYLFRKEGQNVTLSCEQNLNHDAMYWYRQDPGQGLRLIYYSQIVNDFQKGDIAEGYSVSREKKESFPLTVTSAQKNPTAFYLCASSIPTGGAGYTFGSGTRLTVV.

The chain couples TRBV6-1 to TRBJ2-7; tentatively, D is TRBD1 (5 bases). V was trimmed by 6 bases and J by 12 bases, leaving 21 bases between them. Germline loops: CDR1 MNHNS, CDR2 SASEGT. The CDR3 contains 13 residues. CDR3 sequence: CASRGVGQLVLYF. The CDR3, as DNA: TGTGCCAGCAGAGGTGTGGGGCAGTTGGTGCTGTACTTC.

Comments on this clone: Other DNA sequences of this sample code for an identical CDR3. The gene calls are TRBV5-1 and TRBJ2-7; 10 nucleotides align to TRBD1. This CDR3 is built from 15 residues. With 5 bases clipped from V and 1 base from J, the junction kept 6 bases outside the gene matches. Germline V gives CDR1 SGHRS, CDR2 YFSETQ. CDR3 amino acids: CASSNPGQGSYEQYF. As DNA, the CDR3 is TGCGCCAGCAGTAACCCGGGACAGGGGTCCTACGAGCAGTACTTC.

The CDR3 bases are TGTGCCAGCAGCTGGAAGGGACAGAGCAATGAGCAGTTCTTC. It codes for CASSWKGQSNEQFF. The chain employs TRBV5-4 and TRBJ2-1; 7 positions agree with TRBD1. J was trimmed by 6 bases and V by 3 bases; bases with no gene match: 6. Germline assignment: CDR1 SGHNT and CDR2 YYREEE (reference sequence). The CDR3 has 14 amino acids. Drawing the rest from reference TRBV5-4 and TRBJ2-1, the complete variable domain is ETGVTQSPTHLIKTRGQQVTLRCSSQSGHNTVSWYQQALGQGPQFIFQYYREEENGRGNFPPRFSGLQFPNYSSELNVNALELDDSALYLCASSWKGQSNEQFFGPGTRLTVL.

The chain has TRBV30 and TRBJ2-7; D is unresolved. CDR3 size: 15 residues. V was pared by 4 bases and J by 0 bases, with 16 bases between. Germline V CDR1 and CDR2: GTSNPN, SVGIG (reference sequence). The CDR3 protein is CAWTTKDTISYEQYF. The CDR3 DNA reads TGTGCCTGGACCACTAAAGACACCATCTCCTACGAGCAGTACTTC.

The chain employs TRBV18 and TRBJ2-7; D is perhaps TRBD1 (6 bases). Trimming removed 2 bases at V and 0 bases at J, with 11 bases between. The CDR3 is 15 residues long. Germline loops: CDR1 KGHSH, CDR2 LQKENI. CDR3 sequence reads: CASSPGQRRSYEQYF. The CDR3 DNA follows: TGTGCCAGCTCACCAGGACAGCGCCGCTCCTACGAGCAGTACTTC.

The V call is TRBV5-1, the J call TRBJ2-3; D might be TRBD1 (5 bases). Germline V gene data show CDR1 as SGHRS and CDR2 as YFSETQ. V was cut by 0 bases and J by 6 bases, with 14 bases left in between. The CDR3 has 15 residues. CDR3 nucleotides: TGCGCCAGCAGCTTGGCCAACACAGGTCCCGATACGCAGTATTTT. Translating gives CASSLANTGPDTQYF.

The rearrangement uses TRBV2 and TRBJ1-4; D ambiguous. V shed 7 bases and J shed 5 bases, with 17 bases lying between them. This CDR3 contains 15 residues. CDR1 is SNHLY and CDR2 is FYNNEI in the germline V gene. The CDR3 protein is CASTLRPGGNEKLFF. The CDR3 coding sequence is TGTGCCAGCACTCTCCGGCCAGGCGGAAATGAAAAACTGTTTTTT.

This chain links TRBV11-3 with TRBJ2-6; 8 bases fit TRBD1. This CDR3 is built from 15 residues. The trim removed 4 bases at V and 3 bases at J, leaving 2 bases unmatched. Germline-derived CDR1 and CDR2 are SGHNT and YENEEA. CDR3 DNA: TGTGCCAGCAGCTCCGGGACAGGTGGGGCCAACGTCCTGACTTTC. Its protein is CASSSGTGGANVLTF.

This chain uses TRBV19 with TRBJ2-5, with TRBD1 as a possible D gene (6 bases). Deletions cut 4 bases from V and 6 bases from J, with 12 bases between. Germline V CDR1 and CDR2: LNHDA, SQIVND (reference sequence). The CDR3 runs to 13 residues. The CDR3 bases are TGTGCCAGTAGTACTCAGGGGATACAGACCCAGTACTTC. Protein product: CASSTQGIQTQYF.